What follows are 15 T cell receptor beta chains derived from one specimen sequenced in a study of CD8 T cells in Susac syndrome. After extraction with the RNeasy kit, roughly 0.5 to 1 ug of the RNA was reverse transcribed using random hexamers. TCRdb processed the immunoSEQ multiplex PCR reads anew with MiXCR; each CDR3 protein has one entry. This sample has under 200,000 distinct CDR3 sequences; about 95% occur once, and the top ten carry about 0.1%. Input material: CD4+ T cells from PBMCs. The source is a human donor in good health.

The rearrangement uses TRBV30 and TRBJ2-3, with 14 nucleotides matching TRBD2. Germline V gives CDR1 GTSNPN, CDR2 SVGIG (reference sequence). The CDR3 totals 15 residues. Losses at the gene ends were 8 bases for V and 4 bases for J; bases not matched to a gene: 8. For the CDR3, the DNA is TGTGCCGGATGGACTAGCGGGAGGTCCCCAGATACGCAGTATTTT. It translates to CAGWTSGRSPDTQYF.

The chain is built from TRBV5-1 and TRBJ1-6; D is perhaps TRBD1 (6 bases). This CDR3 is 16 amino acids long. Trimming took off 0 bases at V and 10 bases at J, with 17 bases between the two ends. Germline V gives CDR1 SGHRS, CDR2 YFSETQ. The CDR3 loop is CASSLDGAGERSPLHF. DNA for the CDR3: TGCGCCAGCAGCTTGGATGGGGCAGGGGAGAGGTCACCCCTCCACTTT.

The J gene is TRBJ2-7, the V gene TRBV20-1; 8 bases align to TRBD2. In germline, CDR1 is DFQATT, CDR2 SNEGSKA (reference sequence). V lost 3 bases, J lost 2 bases, and 3 bases stayed unmatched. This CDR3 has 13 amino acids. Here the CDR3 reads CSASGGGTYEQYF. In nucleotides, the CDR3 is TGCAGTGCTAGCGGGGGGGGTACCTACGAGCAGTACTTC.

CDR3 in amino acids: CASKSVRTDTQYF. DNA of the CDR3: TGTGCCAGCAAGTCAGTCCGCACAGATACGCAGTATTTT. The chain links TRBV6-5 to TRBJ2-3; no firm D call. The germline V gene has CDR1 MNHEY and CDR2 SVGAGI. The CDR3 is 13 residues long. V was cut by 7 bases and J by 1 base, with 9 bases left in between.

V usage is TRBV28 and J usage is TRBJ1-2; TRBD1 matches at 7 bases. This CDR3 has 12 residues. The J segment lost 2 bases and the V segment lost 10 bases, leaving 4 bases of the junction unmatched. The germline gives CDR1 MDHEN, CDR2 SYDVKM. CDR3 sequence (DNA): TGTGCCACACAGGGGACCAACTATGGCTACACCTTC. Amino acids: CATQGTNYGYTF.

The V gene is TRBV2, the J gene TRBJ1-2; 10 bases agree with TRBD1. V dropped 0 bases and J dropped 8; count of bases not matched to a gene: 9. Germline V gives CDR1 SNHLY, CDR2 FYNNEI. This CDR3 is built from 16 residues. In DNA form, the CDR3 reads TGTGCCAGCAGTGAAGCCATAGCCGGGACAGGGGTAGGCTACACCTTC. Protein product: CASSEAIAGTGVGYTF.

The chain employs TRBV29-1 and TRBJ1-1, with TRBD1 identical over 10 bases. CDR1 and CDR2 from the germline V gene are SQVTM and ANQGSEA. CDR3 length equals 14 residues. Trimming at V came to 1 base and at J to 3 bases, leaving 2 bases not matched to a gene. CDR3 protein: CSVEGGTGDTEAFF. CDR3 in DNA: TGCAGCGTTGAAGGGGGGACAGGGGACACTGAAGCTTTCTTT.

V and J are TRBV2 and TRBJ1-2, with TRBD1 as a possible D gene (5 bases). The CDR3 runs to 11 residues. CDR1 SNHLY and CDR2 FYNNEI come from the germline V gene. V lost 5 bases and J lost 12, with 13 bases in between. The CDR3 DNA reads as TGTGCCAGCAGTTTGCAGGGATCTGACACCTTC. Translating it yields CASSLQGSDTF.

The V call is TRBV12-3 or TRBV12-4, the J call TRBJ2-7; D is uncertain. V was pared by 6 bases and J by 3 bases, with 6 bases between. The CDR3 has 11 residues. CDR3 loop: CASSPGYEQYV. Written as DNA, the CDR3 is TGTGCCAGCAGCCCCGGCTACGAGCAGTACGTC.

CDR3 sequence reads: CSAPDRVNEQFF. CDR3 nucleotide sequence: TGCAGTGCACCGGACAGGGTCAATGAGCAGTTCTTC. The chain has TRBV20-1 and TRBJ2-1; TRBD1 matches 8 bases. The CDR3 has 12 amino acids. Per the germline V gene, CDR1 is DFQATT and CDR2 is SNEGSKA (reference sequence). Germline trimming cut 6 bases from V and 6 bases from J; bases unmatched to any gene: 4.

This chain joins TRBV10-3 and TRBJ2-1; D call uncertain. The V end was cut by 0 bases, the J end by 4 bases, with 4 bases between. The germline V gene has CDR1 ENHRY and CDR2 SYGVKD. This CDR3 spans 13 amino acids. In DNA, the CDR3 is TGTGCCATCAGTGAGTCGCAGTACAATGAGCAGTTCTTC. Translated, it gives CAISESQYNEQFF.

J is TRBJ1-2 and V is TRBV6-5; TRBD1 is a possible D gene (5 bases). This CDR3 spans 13 amino acids. V lost 7 bases and J lost 8, with 17 bases in between. CDR1 is MNHEY and CDR2 is SVGAGI in the germline V gene. As DNA, the CDR3 is TGTGCCAGCACCCTAGACCCCAGGGCAGGCTACACCTTC. Encoded protein: CASTLDPRAGYTF.

The rearrangement joins TRBV7-2 to TRBJ2-5, with 8 bases matching TRBD2. The CDR3 loop spans 13 amino acids. V trimming: 5 bases; J trimming: 5 bases; junction bases outside the gene matches: 4. CDR1 is SGHTA and CDR2 is FQGNSA in the germline V gene. The CDR3 region has the DNA TGTGCCAGCAGCCGCGGGAGGCGGGAGACCCAGTACTTC. The encoded protein is CASSRGRRETQYF.

The rearrangement uses TRBV6-2 or TRBV6-3 and TRBJ2-7; no definite D call. The V gene's germline CDR1 is MNHEY and CDR2 SVGEGT. This CDR3 comprises 13 residues. V dropped 4 bases and J dropped 3 bases, with 10 bases sitting between them. The CDR3 is CASSSGGDYEQYF. The CDR3 DNA reads TGTGCCAGCAGTTCAGGCGGAGACTACGAGCAGTACTTC.

The chain combines TRBV12-3 or TRBV12-4 with TRBJ2-3; TRBD2 agrees at 12 bases. V shed 3 bases and J 3 bases; nucleotides not matched to a gene: 19. The CDR3 length is 21 residues. CDR3 loop: CASSFMSSLGRTSGVTDTQYF. As DNA, the CDR3 is TGTGCCAGCAGTTTTATGTCAAGTTTAGGTCGGACTAGCGGGGTAACAGATACGCAGTATTTT.